This note documents a single TCR beta chain sequence. Its antigen is currently unknown. Source study methods: After removing out-of-frame reads, 2 million to 2.5 million distinct TCRbeta sequences remained. The data were produced by immunoSEQ multiplex PCR, yet TCRdb's version contains in-frame clones alone and is incomplete. Clonal size and the V and J genes are those of that table, whereas D and trimming came from the DNA. The sample yields approximately 70,000 clones, 76% seen once. Trimming shortened V by 0 bases and J by 6 bases, and 14 bases separated the two germline ends. The CDR3 is made up of 16 amino acids. Germline loops: CDR1 SGHVS, CDR2 FQNEAQ. These data are taken from a study of memory CD4+ T cells and cytomegalovirus serostatus. Study results and limitations: CMV serostatus prediction reached median AUC approximately 0.95, or 0.91 with US-trained model.

The sort gate was single viable CD3+CD4+CD8-CD45RO+ cells for memory CD4+ T cells. V usage is TRBV7-8 and J usage is TRBJ1-4, with D maybe TRBD1 (5 bases). The sample comprised memory CD4+ T cells from blood. The sequence came from an adult in good health and CMV-seropositive. CDR3 amino acids: CASSLARAGGYEKLFF. CDR3 in DNA: TGTGCCAGCAGCTTAGCGCGGGCTGGGGGGTATGAAAAACTGTTTTTT.